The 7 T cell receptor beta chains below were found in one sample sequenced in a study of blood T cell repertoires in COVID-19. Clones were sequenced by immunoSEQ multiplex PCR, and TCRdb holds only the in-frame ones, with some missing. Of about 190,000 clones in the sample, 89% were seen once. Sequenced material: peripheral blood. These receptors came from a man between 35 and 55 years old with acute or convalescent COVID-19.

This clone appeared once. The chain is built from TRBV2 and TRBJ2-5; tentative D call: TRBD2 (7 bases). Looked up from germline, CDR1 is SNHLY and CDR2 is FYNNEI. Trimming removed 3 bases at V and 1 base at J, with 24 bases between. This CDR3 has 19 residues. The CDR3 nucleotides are TGTGCCAGCAGTGACCAGGGGTCCTACAGGGAGGGAGGCCAAGAGACCCAGTACTTC. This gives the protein CASSDQGSYREGGQETQYF. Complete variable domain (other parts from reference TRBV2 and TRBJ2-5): EPEVTQTPSHQVTQMGQEVILRCVPISNHLYFYWYRQILGQKVEFLVSFYNNEISEKSEIFDDQFSVERPDGSNFTLKIRSTKLEDSAMYFCASSDQGSYREGGQETQYFGPGTRLLVL.

CDR3 amino acids: CASSLDRGDFNTGELFF. For the CDR3, the DNA is TGTGCCAGCAGCCTGGACAGGGGAGATTTCAACACCGGGGAGCTGTTTTTT. The chain carries TRBV7-7 and TRBJ2-2, with 9 bases fitting TRBD1. The CDR3 covers 17 residues. V trimming: 5 bases; J trimming: 2 bases; junction bases outside the gene matches: 9. The germline CDR1 and CDR2 sequences are SSHAT and FNYEAQ (reference sequence).

CDR3: CASSLFPGQGQPQHF. CDR3 DNA sequence: TGTGCCAGCAGCTTGTTTCCGGGACAGGGCCAGCCCCAGCATTTT. The chain combines TRBV5-5 with TRBJ1-5; TRBD1 aligns across 9 bases. This CDR3 region has 15 residues. J gave up 7 bases and V 1 base, and 6 bases lay outside the gene matches. Germline CDR1 and CDR2: SGHKS and YYEKEE (reference sequence).

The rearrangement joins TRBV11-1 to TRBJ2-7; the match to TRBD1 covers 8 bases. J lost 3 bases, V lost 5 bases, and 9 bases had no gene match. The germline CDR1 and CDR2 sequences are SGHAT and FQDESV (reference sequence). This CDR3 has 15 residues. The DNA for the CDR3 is TGTGCCAGCAGCCCCCGGGACAGGATGCTCTACGAGCAGTACTTC. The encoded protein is CASSPRDRMLYEQYF.

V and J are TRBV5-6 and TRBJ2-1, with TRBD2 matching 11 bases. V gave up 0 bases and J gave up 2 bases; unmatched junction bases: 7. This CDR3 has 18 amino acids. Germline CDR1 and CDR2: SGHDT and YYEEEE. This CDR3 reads CASSLASGGTLTYNEQFF. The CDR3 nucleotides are TGTGCCAGCAGCTTGGCTAGCGGGGGGACTTTAACCTACAATGAGCAGTTCTTC.

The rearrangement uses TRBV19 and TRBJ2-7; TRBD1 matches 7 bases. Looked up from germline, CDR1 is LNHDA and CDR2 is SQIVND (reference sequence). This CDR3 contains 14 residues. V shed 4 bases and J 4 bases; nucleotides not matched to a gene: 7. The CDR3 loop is CASSRIGQAYEQYF. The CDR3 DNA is TGTGCCAGTAGTAGGATAGGACAGGCGTACGAGCAGTACTTC. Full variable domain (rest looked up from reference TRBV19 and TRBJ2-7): DGGITQSPKYLFRKEGQNVTLSCEQNLNHDAMYWYRQDPGQGLRLIYYSQIVNDFQKGDIAEGYSVSREKKESFPLTVTSAQKNPTAFYLCASSRIGQAYEQYFGPGTRLTVT.

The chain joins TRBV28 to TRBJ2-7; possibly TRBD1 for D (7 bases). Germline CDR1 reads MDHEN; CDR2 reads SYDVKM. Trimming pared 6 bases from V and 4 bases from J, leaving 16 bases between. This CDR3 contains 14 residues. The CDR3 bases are TGTGCCAGCAGGCGGGACCAGGGGGGATACGAGCAGTACTTC. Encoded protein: CASRRDQGGYEQYF.